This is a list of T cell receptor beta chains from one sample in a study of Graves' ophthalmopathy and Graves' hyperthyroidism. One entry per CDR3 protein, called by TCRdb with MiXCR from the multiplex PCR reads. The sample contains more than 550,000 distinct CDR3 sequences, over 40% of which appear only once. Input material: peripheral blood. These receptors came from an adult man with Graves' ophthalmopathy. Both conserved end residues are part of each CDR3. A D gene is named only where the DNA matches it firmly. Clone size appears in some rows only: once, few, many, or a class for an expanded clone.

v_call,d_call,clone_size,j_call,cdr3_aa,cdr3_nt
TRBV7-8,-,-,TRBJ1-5,CASSLRAHF,TGTGCCAGCAGCTTAAGGGCGCATTTT
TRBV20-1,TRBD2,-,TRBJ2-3,CSAREGAGGPSSTDTQYF,TGCAGTGCTAGAGAGGGTGCGGGGGGACCCTCTAGCACAGATACGCAGTATTTT
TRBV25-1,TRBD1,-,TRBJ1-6,CASGWGTGGIYNSPLHF,TGTGCCAGCGGTTGGGGGACAGGGGGTATCTATAATTCACCCCTCCACTTT
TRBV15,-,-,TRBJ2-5,CATSSIAGRGETQYF,TGTGCCACCAGCAGCATAGCGGGCAGGGGAGAGACCCAGTACTTC
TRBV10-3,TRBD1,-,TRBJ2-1,CASSWDSGEQFF,TGTGCCAGCAGCTGGGACAGCGGTGAGCAGTTCTTC
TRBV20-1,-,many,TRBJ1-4,CSASRGTTNEKLFF,TGCAGTGCTAGCAGGGGCACAACTAATGAAAAACTGTTTTTT
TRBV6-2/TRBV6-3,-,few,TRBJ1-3,CASSPPQASSGNTIYF,TGTGCCAGCTCACCACCTCAGGCCAGCTCTGGAAACACCATATATTTT
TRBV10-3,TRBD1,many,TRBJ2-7,CAIRGTGSHEQYF,TGTGCCATCAGGGGGACAGGTTCCCACGAGCAGTACTTC
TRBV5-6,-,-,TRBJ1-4,CASSSAGGGEKLFF,TGTGCCAGCAGCTCGGCGGGAGGGGGTGAAAAACTGTTTTTT
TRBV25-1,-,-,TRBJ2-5,CASSGGYETQYF,TGTGCCAGCAGTGGGGGATACGAGACCCAGTACTTC
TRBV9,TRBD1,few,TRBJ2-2,CASSVGQGTSGELFF,TGTGCCAGCAGCGTGGGACAGGGGACTTCCGGGGAGCTGTTTTTT
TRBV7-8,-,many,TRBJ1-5,CASSLDSYQPQHF,TGTGCCAGCAGCTTAGACAGCTATCAGCCCCAGCATTTT
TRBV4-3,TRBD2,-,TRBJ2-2,CASSQGGTSGGRNTGELFF,TGCGCCAGCAGCCAAGGCGGGACTAGCGGGGGTAGAAACACCGGGGAGCTGTTTTTT
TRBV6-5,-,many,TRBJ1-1,CASSYRLGTMNTEAFF,TGTGCCAGCAGTTACCGGCTTGGCACCATGAACACTGAAGCTTTCTTT
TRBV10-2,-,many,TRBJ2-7,CASSGAYRDLPSEQYF,TGCGCCAGCAGTGGTGCGTACAGGGATTTACCGTCCGAGCAGTACTTC
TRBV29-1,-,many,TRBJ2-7,CSVARTDYEQYF,TGCAGCGTTGCGCGGACAGACTACGAGCAGTACTTC
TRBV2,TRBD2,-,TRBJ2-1,CASMSASGRIEQFF,TGTGCCAGCATGTCGGCTAGCGGGAGGATTGAGCAGTTCTTC
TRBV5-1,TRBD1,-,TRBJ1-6,CASSKTGVNSPLHF,TGCGCCAGCAGCAAGACAGGGGTCAATTCACCCCTCCACTTT
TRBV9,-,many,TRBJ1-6,CASSPQDHNSPLHF,TGTGCCAGCAGCCCTCAAGACCATAATTCACCCCTCCACTTT
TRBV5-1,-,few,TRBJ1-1,CASRMGPSEAFF,TGCGCCAGCAGGATGGGACCATCTGAAGCTTTCTTT
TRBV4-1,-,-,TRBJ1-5,CASSQDLTAQEPQHF,TGCGCCAGCAGCCAAGATCTAACGGCCCAGGAGCCCCAGCATTTT
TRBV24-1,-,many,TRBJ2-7,CATSDGRDYEQYF,TGTGCCACCAGTGATGGCAGAGACTACGAGCAGTACTTC
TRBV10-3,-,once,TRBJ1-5,CASKAGDETQHF,TGTGCCTCTAAAGCGGGGGATGAGACCCAGCATTTT
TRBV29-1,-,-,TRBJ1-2,CSDKDDPSGYTF,TGCAGCGACAAAGACGATCCGTCTGGCTACACCTTC
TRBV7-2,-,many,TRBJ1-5,CASSPGRSGSNQPQHF,TGTGCCAGCAGCCCCGGCCGATCAGGGAGCAATCAGCCCCAGCATTTT
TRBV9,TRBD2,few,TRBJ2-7,CASSVAGGPVYEQYF,TGTGCCAGCAGCGTAGCGGGGGGGCCTGTCTACGAGCAGTACTTC
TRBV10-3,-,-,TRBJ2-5,CATEAPQGRETQYF,TGTGCCACAGAGGCCCCACAGGGTCGGGAGACCCAGTACTTC
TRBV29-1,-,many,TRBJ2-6,CSVDDSGANVLTF,TGCAGCGTTGATGACTCTGGGGCCAACGTCCTGACTTTC
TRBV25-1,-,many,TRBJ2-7,CASQRQNYEQYF,TGTGCCAGCCAGAGGCAGAACTACGAGCAGTACTTC
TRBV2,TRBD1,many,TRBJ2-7,CASSTTGGRSYEQYF,TGTGCCAGCAGTACGACAGGGGGCCGCTCCTACGAGCAGTACTTC
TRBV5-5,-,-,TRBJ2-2,CASSQRPQTNTGELFF,TGTGCCAGCAGCCAACGGCCGCAGACGAACACCGGGGAGCTGTTTTTT